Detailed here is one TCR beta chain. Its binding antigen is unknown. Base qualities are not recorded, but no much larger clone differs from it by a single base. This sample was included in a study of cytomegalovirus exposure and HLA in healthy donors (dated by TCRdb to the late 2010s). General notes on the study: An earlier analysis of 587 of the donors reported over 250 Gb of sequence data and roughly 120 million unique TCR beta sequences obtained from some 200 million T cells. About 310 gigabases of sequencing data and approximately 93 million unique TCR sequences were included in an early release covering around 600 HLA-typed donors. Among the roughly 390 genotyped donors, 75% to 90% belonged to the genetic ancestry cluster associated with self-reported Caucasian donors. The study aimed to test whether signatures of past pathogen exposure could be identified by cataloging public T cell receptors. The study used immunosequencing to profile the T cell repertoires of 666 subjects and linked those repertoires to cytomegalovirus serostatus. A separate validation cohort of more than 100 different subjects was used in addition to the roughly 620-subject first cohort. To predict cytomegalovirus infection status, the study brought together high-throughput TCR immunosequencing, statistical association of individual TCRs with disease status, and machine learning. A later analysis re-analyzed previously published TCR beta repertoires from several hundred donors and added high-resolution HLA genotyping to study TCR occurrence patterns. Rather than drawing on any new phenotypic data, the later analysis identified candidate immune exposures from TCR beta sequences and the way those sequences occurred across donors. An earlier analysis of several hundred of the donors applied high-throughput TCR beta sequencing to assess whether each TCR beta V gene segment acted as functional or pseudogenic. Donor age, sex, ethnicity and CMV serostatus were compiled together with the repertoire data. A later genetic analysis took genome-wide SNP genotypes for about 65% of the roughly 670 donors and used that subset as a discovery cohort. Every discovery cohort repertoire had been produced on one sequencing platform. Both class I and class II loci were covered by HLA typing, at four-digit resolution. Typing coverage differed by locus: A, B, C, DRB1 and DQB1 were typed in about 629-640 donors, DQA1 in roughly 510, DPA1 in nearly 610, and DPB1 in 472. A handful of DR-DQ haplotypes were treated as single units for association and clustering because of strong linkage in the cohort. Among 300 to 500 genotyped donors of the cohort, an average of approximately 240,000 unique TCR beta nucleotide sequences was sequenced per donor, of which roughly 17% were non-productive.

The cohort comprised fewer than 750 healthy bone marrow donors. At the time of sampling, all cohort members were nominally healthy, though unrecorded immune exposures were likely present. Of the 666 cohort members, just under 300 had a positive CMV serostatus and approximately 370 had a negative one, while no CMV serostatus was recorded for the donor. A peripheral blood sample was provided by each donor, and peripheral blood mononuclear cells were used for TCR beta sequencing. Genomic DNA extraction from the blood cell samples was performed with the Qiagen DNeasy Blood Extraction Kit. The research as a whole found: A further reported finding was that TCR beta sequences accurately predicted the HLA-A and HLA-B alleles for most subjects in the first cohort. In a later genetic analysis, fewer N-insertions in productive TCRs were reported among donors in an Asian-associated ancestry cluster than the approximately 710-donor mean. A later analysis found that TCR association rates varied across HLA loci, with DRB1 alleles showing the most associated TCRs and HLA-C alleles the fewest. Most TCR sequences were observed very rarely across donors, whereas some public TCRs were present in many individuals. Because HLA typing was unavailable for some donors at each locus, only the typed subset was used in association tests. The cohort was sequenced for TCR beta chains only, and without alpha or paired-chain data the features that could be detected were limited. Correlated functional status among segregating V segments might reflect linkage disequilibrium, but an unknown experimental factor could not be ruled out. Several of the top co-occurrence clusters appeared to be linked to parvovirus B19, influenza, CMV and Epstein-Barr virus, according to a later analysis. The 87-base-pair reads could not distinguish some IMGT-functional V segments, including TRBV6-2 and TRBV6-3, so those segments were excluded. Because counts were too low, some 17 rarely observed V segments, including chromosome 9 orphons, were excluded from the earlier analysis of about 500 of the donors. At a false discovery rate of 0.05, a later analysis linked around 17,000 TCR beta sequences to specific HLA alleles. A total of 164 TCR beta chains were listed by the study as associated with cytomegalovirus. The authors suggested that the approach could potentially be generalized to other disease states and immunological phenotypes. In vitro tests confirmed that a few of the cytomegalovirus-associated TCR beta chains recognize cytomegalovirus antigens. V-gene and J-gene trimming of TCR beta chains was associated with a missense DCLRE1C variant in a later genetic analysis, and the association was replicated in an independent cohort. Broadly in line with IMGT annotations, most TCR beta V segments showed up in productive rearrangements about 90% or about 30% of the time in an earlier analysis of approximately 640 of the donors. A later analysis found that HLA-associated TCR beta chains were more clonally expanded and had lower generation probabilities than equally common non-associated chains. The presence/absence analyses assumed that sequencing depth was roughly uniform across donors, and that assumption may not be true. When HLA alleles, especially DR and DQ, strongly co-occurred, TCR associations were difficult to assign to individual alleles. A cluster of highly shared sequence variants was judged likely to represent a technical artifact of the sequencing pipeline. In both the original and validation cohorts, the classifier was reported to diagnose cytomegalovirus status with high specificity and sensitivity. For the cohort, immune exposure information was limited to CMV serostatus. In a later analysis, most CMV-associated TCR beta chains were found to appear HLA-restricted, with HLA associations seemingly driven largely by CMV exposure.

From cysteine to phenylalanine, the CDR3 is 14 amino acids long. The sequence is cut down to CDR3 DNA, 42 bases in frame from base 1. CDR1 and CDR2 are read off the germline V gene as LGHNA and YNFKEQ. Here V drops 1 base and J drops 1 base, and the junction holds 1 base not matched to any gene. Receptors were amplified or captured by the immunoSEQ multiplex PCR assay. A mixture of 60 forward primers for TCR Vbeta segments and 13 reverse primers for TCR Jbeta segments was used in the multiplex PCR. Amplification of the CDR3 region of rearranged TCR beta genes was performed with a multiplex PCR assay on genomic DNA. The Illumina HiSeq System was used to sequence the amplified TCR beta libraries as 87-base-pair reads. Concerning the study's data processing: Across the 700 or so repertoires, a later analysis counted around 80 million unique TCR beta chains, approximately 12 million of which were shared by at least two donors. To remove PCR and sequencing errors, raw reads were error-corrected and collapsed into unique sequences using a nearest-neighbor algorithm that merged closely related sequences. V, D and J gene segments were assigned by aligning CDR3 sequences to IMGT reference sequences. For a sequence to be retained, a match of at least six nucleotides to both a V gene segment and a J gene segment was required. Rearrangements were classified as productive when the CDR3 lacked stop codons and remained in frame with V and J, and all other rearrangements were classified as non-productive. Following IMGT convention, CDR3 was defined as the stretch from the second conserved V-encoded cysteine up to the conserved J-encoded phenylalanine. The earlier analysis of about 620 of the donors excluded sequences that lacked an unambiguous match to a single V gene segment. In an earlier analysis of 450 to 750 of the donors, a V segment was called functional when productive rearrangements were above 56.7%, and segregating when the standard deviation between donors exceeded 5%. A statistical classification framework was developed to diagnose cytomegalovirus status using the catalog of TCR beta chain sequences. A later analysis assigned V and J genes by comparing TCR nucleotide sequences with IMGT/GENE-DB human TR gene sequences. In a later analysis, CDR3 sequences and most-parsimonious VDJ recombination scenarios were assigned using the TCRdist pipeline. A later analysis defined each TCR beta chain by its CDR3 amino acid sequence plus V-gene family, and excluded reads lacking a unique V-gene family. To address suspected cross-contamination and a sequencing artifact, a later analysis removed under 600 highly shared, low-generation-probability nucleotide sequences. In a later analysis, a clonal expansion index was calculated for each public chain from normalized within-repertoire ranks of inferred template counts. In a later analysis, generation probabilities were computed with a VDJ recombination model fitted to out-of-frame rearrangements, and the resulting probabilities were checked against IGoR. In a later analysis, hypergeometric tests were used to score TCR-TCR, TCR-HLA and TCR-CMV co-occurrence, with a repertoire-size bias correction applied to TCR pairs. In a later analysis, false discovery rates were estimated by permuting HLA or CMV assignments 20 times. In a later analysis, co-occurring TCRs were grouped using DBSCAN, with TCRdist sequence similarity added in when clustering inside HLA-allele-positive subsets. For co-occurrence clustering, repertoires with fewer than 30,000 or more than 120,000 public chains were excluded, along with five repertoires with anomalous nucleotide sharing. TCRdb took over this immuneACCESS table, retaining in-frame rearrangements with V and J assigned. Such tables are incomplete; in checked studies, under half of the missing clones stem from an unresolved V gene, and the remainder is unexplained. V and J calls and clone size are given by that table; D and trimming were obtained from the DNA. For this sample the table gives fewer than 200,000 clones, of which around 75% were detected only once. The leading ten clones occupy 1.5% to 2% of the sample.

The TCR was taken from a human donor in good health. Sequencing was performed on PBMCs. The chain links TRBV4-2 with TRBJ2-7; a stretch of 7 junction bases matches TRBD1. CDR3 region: CASSQGGQSYEQYF. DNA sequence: TGTGCCAGCAGCCAAGGGGGACAGTCCTACGAGCAGTACTTC.